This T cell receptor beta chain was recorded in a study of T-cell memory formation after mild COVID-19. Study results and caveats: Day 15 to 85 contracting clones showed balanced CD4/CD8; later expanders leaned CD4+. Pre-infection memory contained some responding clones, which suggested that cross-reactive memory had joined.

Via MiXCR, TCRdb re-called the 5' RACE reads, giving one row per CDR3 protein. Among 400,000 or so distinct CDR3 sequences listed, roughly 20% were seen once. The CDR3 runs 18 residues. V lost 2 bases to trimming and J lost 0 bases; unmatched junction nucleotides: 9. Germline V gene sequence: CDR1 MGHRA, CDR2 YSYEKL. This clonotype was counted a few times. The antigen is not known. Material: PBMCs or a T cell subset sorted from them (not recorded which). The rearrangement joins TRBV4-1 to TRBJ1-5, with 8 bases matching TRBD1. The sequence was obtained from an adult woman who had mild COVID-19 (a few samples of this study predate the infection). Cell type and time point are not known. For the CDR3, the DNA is TGCGCCAGCAGCCAATTAGGGGGGACAGGAAATAGCAATCAGCCCCAGCATTTT. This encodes CASSQLGGTGNSNQPQHF.